These 20 T cell receptor beta chains were sequenced from one sample in a study of cytomegalovirus exposure and HLA in healthy donors. Use of 60 Vbeta and 13 Jbeta primers characterized the PCR. Data came from immunoSEQ multiplex PCR; TCRdb stores just in-frame clones and leaves some out. The repertoire holds over 100,000 clones, around 78% seen once, with about 3.3% in the top ten. Sequenced: PBMCs. The receptor set was obtained from a woman in her 30s in good health and CMV-seropositive.

The chain uses TRBV9 and TRBJ2-2; maybe TRBD2 (6 bases). V gave up 1 base and J gave up 4 bases, with 14 bases separating them. The CDR3 has 16 amino acids. Germline assignment: CDR1 SGDLS and CDR2 YYNGEE. The DNA of the CDR3 is TGTGCCAGCAGCGTATTTGGAGGGGTAGGCACCGGGGAGCTGTTTTTT. This encodes CASSVFGGVGTGELFF. The complete variable domain, with remaining parts taken from reference TRBV9 and TRBJ2-2, reads DSGVTQTPKHLITATGQRVTLRCSPRSGDLSVYWYQQSLDQGLQFLIQYYNGEERAKGNILERFSAQQFPDLHSELNLSSLELGDSALYFCASSVFGGVGTGELFFGEGSRLTVL.

The rearrangement uses TRBV5-4 and TRBJ2-1; a weak D match, TRBD1 (6 bases). From germline, CDR1 is SGHNT and CDR2 YYREEE (reference sequence). Trimming took 0 bases from V and 0 from J, leaving 7 bases between them. This CDR3 contains 15 residues. CDR3: CASSLGGPSYNEQFF. The CDR3 coding sequence is TGTGCCAGCAGCTTGGGGGGGCCCTCCTACAATGAGCAGTTCTTC.

As for this clone: A junction end diverges from the germline sequence, so it may reflect a read error. This chain uses TRBV7-9 with TRBJ2-2, with D possibly TRBD1 on 5 matching bases. This CDR3 region has 16 residues. Germline V gene lookup returns CDR1 SEHNR and CDR2 FQNEAQ (reference sequence). In nucleotides, the CDR3 is TGTTCCAGCAGCTTACAGGCAGACCTGAACACCGGGGAGCTGTTTTTT. It encodes CSSSLQADLNTGELFF.

The rearrangement links TRBV14 to TRBJ1-2, with D hard to call. V lost 0 bases, J lost 8 bases, and 10 bases lay in between. The CDR3 totals 13 residues. Looked up from germline, CDR1 is SGHDN and CDR2 is FVKESK. The CDR3 protein is CASSQEVMRGYTF. In DNA form, the CDR3 reads TGTGCCAGCAGCCAAGAGGTTATGCGGGGCTACACCTTC.

This clone was picked up one time. The chain has TRBV9 and TRBJ1-6, with D maybe TRBD1 (5 bases). Germline values: CDR1 SGDLS, CDR2 YYNGEE. Trimming removed 3 bases from V and 6 bases from J, with 13 bases in between. The CDR3 is 15 residues long. The CDR3: CASSAGTSGNSPLHF. The DNA of the CDR3 is TGTGCCAGCAGCGCGGGGACTTCGGGTAATTCACCCCTCCACTTT.

The chain carries TRBV28 and TRBJ2-7, with 11 bases aligning to TRBD2. Germline V gives CDR1 MDHEN, CDR2 SYDVKM. V shed 4 bases and J 4 bases; nucleotides not matched to a gene: 6. This CDR3 region has 15 residues. CDR3 in DNA: TGTGCCAGCAGTTCACTAGCGGGGGCGATATACGAGCAGTACTTC. Its translation: CASSSLAGAIYEQYF.

The genes are TRBV25-1 and TRBJ2-7, with D perhaps matching TRBD2 (6 bases). The CDR3 extends over 13 amino acids. V lost 6 bases and J lost 7, with 16 bases in between. The germline CDR1 and CDR2 sequences are MGHDK and SYGVNS. The CDR3 bases are TGTGCCAGCAGAGGGCGGCAGGCGGGGGAGCAGTACTTC. Translation: CASRGRQAGEQYF.

The chain uses TRBV2 and TRBJ2-1; D ambiguous. Per the germline V gene, CDR1 is SNHLY and CDR2 is FYNNEI. The V end was cut by 6 bases, the J end by 4 bases, with 4 bases between. This CDR3 is 11 amino acids long. The CDR3: CASSIYNEQFF. The CDR3 DNA sequence: TGTGCCAGCAGCATTTACAATGAGCAGTTCTTC.

The J gene is TRBJ1-5, the V gene TRBV6-1, with D possibly being TRBD1 (6 bases). Germline CDR1 MNHNS, CDR2 SASEGT. V gave up 6 bases and J gave up 3 bases, with 12 bases separating them. The CDR3 has 14 amino acids. The DNA of the CDR3 is TGTGCCAGCAGCGTGACAGGTACCAATCAGCCCCAGCATTTT. It encodes CASSVTGTNQPQHF.

The V gene is TRBV5-1, the J gene TRBJ2-2; D might be TRBD1 (6 bases). V was cut by 2 bases and J by 0 bases, with 8 bases left in between. Germline-derived CDR1 and CDR2 are SGHRS and YFSETQ. This CDR3 has 15 amino acids. CDR3 sequence: CASSLGQPNTGELFF. The CDR3 bases are TGCGCCAGCAGCTTAGGACAGCCGAACACCGGGGAGCTGTTTTTT.

The chain joins TRBV27 to TRBJ2-5; D is unclear. There are 11 residues in the CDR3. Germline V gene lookup returns CDR1 MNHEY and CDR2 SMNVEV (reference sequence). The V gene lost 4 bases and the J gene lost 4 bases, with 4 bases spanning the gap. The CDR3 nucleotides read TGTGCCAGCAGTTACGGAGAGACCCAGTACTTC. This sequence encodes CASSYGETQYF.

The V gene is TRBV20-1, the J gene TRBJ2-3; 7 nucleotides align to TRBD1. The germline gives CDR1 DFQATT, CDR2 SNEGSKA (reference sequence). V trimming: 1 base; J trimming: 10 bases; junction bases outside the gene matches: 2. The CDR3 totals 11 residues. The CDR3 loop is CSARAQGAQYF. The CDR3 nucleotides are TGCAGTGCTAGAGCTCAGGGGGCGCAGTATTTT.

V gene TRBV11-1 combines with J gene TRBJ2-5, with D unresolved. The V gene's germline CDR1 is SGHAT and CDR2 FQDESV (reference sequence). This CDR3 region has 13 residues. The ends were cut back, 2 bases at V and 4 bases at J, with 8 bases in the middle. The chain's CDR3 is CASSLLGPETQYF. CDR3 DNA: TGTGCCAGCAGCTTATTGGGCCCAGAGACCCAGTACTTC.

Many counts were recorded for this clone. The genes are TRBV10-3 and TRBJ2-7; 8 bases are a match to TRBD1. Germline lookup yields CDR1 ENHRY and CDR2 SYGVKD. V lost 5 bases to trimming and J lost 8 bases; unmatched junction nucleotides: 5. This CDR3 region has 12 residues. CDR3 loop: CAISQDRAQQYF. CDR3 nucleotide sequence: TGTGCCATCAGTCAGGACAGGGCACAGCAGTACTTC.

This clone came up once. The chain is built from TRBV16 and TRBJ1-2; 7 bases line up with TRBD1. The J segment lost 0 bases and the V segment lost 4 bases, leaving 2 bases of the junction unmatched. Germline V gives CDR1 KGHSY, CDR2 FQNENV. The CDR3 totals 14 residues. CDR3 nucleotides: TGTGCCAGCAGCCTACAGGGGACTAACTATGGCTACACCTTC. This translates into CASSLQGTNYGYTF.

V usage is TRBV7-9 and J usage is TRBJ2-1, with TRBD1 matching over 7 bases. The germline V gene has CDR1 SEHNR and CDR2 FQNEAQ (reference sequence). The CDR3 is made up of 18 amino acids. Trimming cost V 1 base and J 2 bases; bases outside gene matches: 11. The CDR3 region has the DNA TGTGCCAGCAGCTTAGGGACAGGTAGTTTAAGGGCCTACAATGAGCAGTTCTTC. Its translation is CASSLGTGSLRAYNEQFF. Using reference TRBV7-9 and TRBJ2-1 for the parts outside the CDR3, the full variable domain is DTGVSQNPRHKITKRGQNVTFRCDPISEHNRLYWYRQTLGQGPEFLTYFQNEAQLEKSRLLSDRFSAERPKGSFSTLEIQRTEQGDSAMYLCASSLGTGSLRAYNEQFFGPGTRLTVL.

V and J are TRBV6-6 and TRBJ2-2; D is possibly TRBD1 (5 bases). V lost 5 bases, J lost 1 base, and 8 bases lay in between. Germline CDR1 MNHNY, CDR2 SVGAGI (reference sequence). The CDR3 length is 14 residues. CDR3 sequence (DNA): TGTGCCAGCAGTGTAACAGGGAACACCGGGGAGCTGTTTTTT. Translating it yields CASSVTGNTGELFF.

The V and J genes are TRBV27 and TRBJ2-7, with unresolved D. There are 14 residues in the CDR3. Germline loops: CDR1 MNHEY, CDR2 SMNVEV (reference sequence). Trimming took off 3 bases at V and 3 bases at J, with 12 bases between the two ends. The CDR3 here is CASSFSTVIYEQYF. CDR3 nucleotides: TGTGCCAGCAGTTTCAGTACAGTAATCTACGAGCAGTACTTC.

The chain is built from TRBV25-1 and TRBJ2-3; 11 bases match TRBD1. Germline assignment: CDR1 MGHDK and CDR2 SYGVNS. CDR3 length: 15 residues. V was pared by 5 bases and J by 5 bases, with 6 bases of the junction left unmatched. The CDR3 protein is CASSNPGTGGDTQYF. DNA of the CDR3: TGTGCCAGCAGTAACCCCGGGACAGGGGGAGATACGCAGTATTTT.

In this sample, this clone turned up once. This rearrangement joins TRBV5-8 to TRBJ1-5; 7 bases line up with TRBD1. This CDR3 is 14 amino acids long. Trimming cost V 2 bases and J 4 bases; bases outside gene matches: 3. Germline V gene sequence: CDR1 SGHTS, CDR2 YDEGEE. The CDR3 region is CASSFRDRNQPQHF. The CDR3 DNA follows: TGTGCCAGCAGCTTCCGGGACAGAAATCAGCCCCAGCATTTT.